These 18 T cell receptor beta chains came from one sample sequenced in a study of tumor-infiltrating lymphocytes in primary liver carcinoma. Unsorted whole blood served as the source of blood RNA, and germline DNA was extracted as well. From 400 to 500 ng total RNA, TCR beta cDNA was generated with a primer in the constant region. What produced the TCR beta libraries was three nested multiplex PCR rounds using slightly modified ARM-PCR. Amplification in the first two PCR rounds was performed using TRBV1-TRBV30 forward primers and a C-beta reverse primer for 10 cycles each. TCRdb re-called the multiplex PCR reads through MiXCR, storing one row per CDR3 protein. The table has some 200,000 distinct CDR3 sequences, less than 75% seen once. The sequenced material came from peripheral blood. Receptor source: a woman aged 60 to 75 with primary liver carcinoma and hepatitis B virus infection.

This clonotype occurred many times. The rearrangement joins TRBV4-2 to TRBJ2-2; D not certain. V lost 4 bases, J lost 8 bases, and 8 bases lay in between. Germline CDR1 and CDR2: LGHNA and YNFKEQ. CDR3 length equals 12 residues. This CDR3 reads CASSPRLGELFF. Written as DNA, the CDR3 is TGTGCCAGCAGCCCCCGTCTAGGGGAGCTGTTTTTT.

This clonotype was observed many times. The V gene is TRBV6-5, the J gene TRBJ1-3, with 7 bases matching TRBD1. The CDR3 has 13 amino acids. V lost 6 bases, J lost 8 bases, and 7 bases stayed unmatched. Germline-derived CDR1 and CDR2 are MNHEY and SVGAGI. CDR3 nucleotides: TGTGCCAGCAGCTACCAGGGGGGGCACACCATATATTTT. Translated: CASSYQGGHTIYF.

This clonotype was detected many times. The chain is built from TRBV6-5 and TRBJ1-5, with a possible D match to TRBD1 (5 bases). CDR1 is MNHEY, CDR2 SVGAGI, per germline. The CDR3 has 14 amino acids. Deletions cut 0 bases from V and 9 bases from J, with 12 bases between. The CDR3 spells CASSYSVGGAPQHF. The CDR3 DNA sequence: TGTGCCAGCAGTTACTCTGTAGGTGGGGCGCCCCAGCATTTT.

This clonotype has at least ten counts. The chain employs TRBV6-5 and TRBJ1-1; D is unresolved. The CDR3 consists of 15 residues. V lost 2 bases, J lost 1 base, and 11 bases lay in between. Germline CDR1 MNHEY, CDR2 SVGAGI. The CDR3 protein is CASSYGGPSNTEAFF. For the CDR3, the DNA is TGTGCCAGCAGTTACGGAGGTCCTTCGAACACTGAAGCTTTCTTT.

A word on this clonotype: Germline is not matched at one junction end, which may reflect a read error. The rearrangement joins TRBV11-2 to TRBJ2-7; either TRBD1 or TRBD2 may supply D (5 bases each). The V gene's germline CDR1 is SGHAT and CDR2 FQNNGV. The CDR3 has 15 residues. The CDR3 nucleotides read TGTGCCAGCAGCTACCTAGACAGTGGGACCTACGAGCACTACTTC. Residues: CASSYLDSGTYEHYF. The full variable domain, with the rest looked up from reference TRBV11-2 and TRBJ2-7, is EAGVAQSPRYKIIEKRQSVAFWCNPISGHATLYWYQQILGQGPKLLIQFQNNGVVDDSQLPKDRFSAERLKGVDSTLKIQPAKLEDSAVYLCASSYLDSGTYEHYFGPGTRLTVT.

This clonotype was observed at least ten times. The rearrangement links TRBV12-3 or TRBV12-4 to TRBJ2-3; D remains unclear. This CDR3 has 11 amino acids. V was pared by 3 bases and J by 5 bases, with 3 bases between. This chain's CDR3 is CASSLVDTQYF. The DNA for the CDR3 is TGTGCCAGCAGTTTGGTAGATACGCAGTATTTT.

On this clonotype itself: Since no conserved phenylalanine or tryptophan closes the CDR3, a read error is the likely cause. The chain links TRBV12-3 or TRBV12-4 to TRBJ2-7; D call uncertain. Trimming left V 1 base short and J 0 bases short, with 7 bases between. The CDR3 runs 14 residues. The CDR3 here is CASSLVSNSYEQYY. The CDR3 nucleotides are TGTGCCAGCAGTTTAGTTTCCAACTCCTACGAGCAGTACTAC.

This clonotype was seen a few times. The chain carries TRBV25-1 and TRBJ2-2; TRBD1 agrees at 10 bases. Trimming took 6 bases from V and 6 from J; bases not matched to a gene: 7. Germline CDR1 and CDR2: MGHDK and SYGVNS. This CDR3 has 15 residues. This chain's CDR3 is CASSEDRGSPGELFF. The CDR3 DNA reads TGTGCCAGCAGCGAGGACAGGGGGAGTCCCGGGGAGCTGTTTTTT.

This clonotype appeared a few times. The junction shows a germline mismatch at one end, possibly a read error. The gene calls are TRBV29-1 and TRBJ2-5, with TRBD2 matching over 11 bases. Per the germline V gene, CDR1 is SQVTM and CDR2 is ANQGSEA. The CDR3 extends over 20 amino acids. CDR3 sequence: CGVEVGLAGGPVRLTETQYF. In DNA form, the CDR3 reads TGCGGCGTTGAGGTAGGGCTAGCGGGAGGCCCGGTACGACTAACCGAGACCCAGTACTTC.

This chain links TRBV28 with TRBJ2-5, with 9 positions matching TRBD1. CDR3 size: 16 residues. Germline V gene sequence: CDR1 MDHEN, CDR2 SYDVKM. The ends lost 6 bases at V and 1 base at J; junction bases unmatched: 9. DNA for the CDR3: TGTGCCAGCAGCCGGAGGGGACAGGGTCCCCAAGAGACCCAGTACTTC. This gives the protein CASSRRGQGPQETQYF. Complete variable domain (other parts from reference TRBV28 and TRBJ2-5): DVKVTQSSRYLVKRTGEKVFLECVQDMDHENMFWYRQDPGLGLRLIYFSYDVKMKEKGDIPEGYSVSREKKERFSLILESASTNQTSMYLCASSRRGQGPQETQYFGPGTRLLVL.

Regarding this clonotype: As the CDR3 is not closed by the conserved phenylalanine or tryptophan, this likely results from a read error. The V call is TRBV4-2, the J call TRBJ2-7; TRBD2 is a possible D gene (5 bases). Trimming stripped 4 bases from V and 4 bases from J, with 8 bases between. CDR3 length: 12 amino acids. Germline CDR1 and CDR2: LGHNA and YNFKEQ. The CDR3 DNA sequence: TGTGCCAGCAGCCCAGGCGGGTACGAGCAGTACATC. Residues: CASSPGGYEQYI.

Written as DNA, the CDR3 is TGTGCCATCAGTGAGTCTGGGCAGGTCGGCAATCAGCCCCAGCATTTT. As protein: CAISESGQVGNQPQHF. This sequence joins TRBV10-3 and TRBJ1-5; D uncertain. This CDR3 region has 16 residues. Germline V gene lookup returns CDR1 ENHRY and CDR2 SYGVKD. Trimming shortened V by 0 bases and J by 2 bases, and 11 bases separated the two germline ends.

The chain carries TRBV12-3 or TRBV12-4 and TRBJ2-2; 7 bases line up with TRBD2. Losses at the gene ends were 4 bases for V and 9 bases for J; bases not matched to a gene: 11. This CDR3 spans 15 amino acids. The CDR3 loop is CASSSGVAGVWELFF. As DNA, the CDR3 is TGTGCCAGCAGTTCGGGGGTAGCGGGCGTCTGGGAGCTGTTTTTT.

The CDR3 loop reads CSGLPGQGVDEQFF. As DNA, the CDR3 is TGCAGCGGATTGCCGGGACAGGGGGTGGATGAGCAGTTCTTC. The chain employs TRBV29-1 and TRBJ2-1; 11 bases are a match to TRBD1. Germline CDR1 and CDR2: SQVTM and ANQGSEA. The CDR3 spans 14 residues. J was trimmed by 8 bases and V by 7 bases; bases with no gene match: 10.

Concerning this clonotype: The missing conserved phenylalanine or tryptophan at the end of this CDR3 makes a read error likely. The chain joins TRBV4-1 to TRBJ1-4; TRBD1 agrees at 8 bases. This CDR3 has 15 residues. Looked up from germline, CDR1 is MGHRA and CDR2 is YSYEKL. CDR3 residues: CAGSSLQGGNEKLFY. CDR3 bases: TGCGCCGGCAGCTCCTTACAGGGGGGAAATGAAAAACTGTTTTAT.

This clonotype was seen a handful of times. This chain joins TRBV18 and TRBJ2-7; weak D call: TRBD2 (5 bases). V shed 4 bases and J shed 3 bases, with 13 bases lying between them. This CDR3 comprises 14 residues. The germline CDR1 and CDR2 sequences are KGHSH and LQKENI. The CDR3 here is CASSRKDSRYEQYF. CDR3 nucleotides: TGTGCCAGCTCACGAAAGGACTCGCGCTACGAGCAGTACTTC.

A note on this clonotype: A much larger clone lies one base from this, so it may be a read error. V usage is TRBV6-5 and J usage is TRBJ1-1, with 8 bases identical to TRBD1. This CDR3 is built from 15 residues. The germline V gene has CDR1 MNHEY and CDR2 SVGAGI. CDR3 nucleotides: TGTGCCAGCAGTCGGGACAGGAATTCGAACATTGAAGCTTTCTTT. It codes for CASSRDRNSNIEAFF.

The rearrangement joins TRBV19 to TRBJ2-1; weak D call: TRBD1 (7 bases). Trimming stripped 5 bases from V and 5 bases from J, with 10 bases between. Germline CDR1 is LNHDA and CDR2 is SQIVND (reference sequence). The length of the CDR3 is 13 residues. CDR3 nucleotides: TGTGCCAGTAGTCGGGGGACAGACAATGAGCAGTTCTTC. The encoded protein is CASSRGTDNEQFF. Using reference TRBV19 and TRBJ2-1 for the parts outside the CDR3, the full variable domain is DGGITQSPKYLFRKEGQNVTLSCEQNLNHDAMYWYRQDPGQGLRLIYYSQIVNDFQKGDIAEGYSVSREKKESFPLTVTSAQKNPTAFYLCASSRGTDNEQFFGPGTRLTVL.